What follows are 2 T cell receptor beta chains derived from one specimen sequenced in a study of breast tumors, draining lymph nodes, adjacent tissues. Using its own MiXCR run on the multiplex PCR reads, TCRdb lists one record per CDR3 protein. The data show tens of thousands of distinct CDR3 sequences, with around 28% seen just once and roughly 7.3% held by the top ten. Axillary draining lymph nodes of breast cancer patients supplied the node samples. Sample: axillary lymph node tissue. Every receptor here comes from a female donor with breast cancer. Some clones in this sample may be carry-over from other donors' samples.

This clonotype was counted ten times or more. The chain recombines TRBV19 with TRBJ2-5, with 8 positions matching TRBD2. This CDR3 region has 14 residues. V lost 3 bases to trimming and J lost 5 bases; unmatched junction nucleotides: 5. Per the germline V gene, CDR1 is LNHDA and CDR2 is SQIVND (reference sequence). The CDR3 bases are TGTGCCAGTAGTATTCCGACTAGCGATGAGACCCAGTACTTC. Protein product: CASSIPTSDETQYF.

There are many counts of this clonotype. This chain links TRBV2 with TRBJ2-7, with D unclear. With 6 bases removed from V and 2 bases from J, the gap between germline ends came to 14 bases. The CDR3 is 14 amino acids. CDR1 and CDR2 from the germline V gene are SNHLY and FYNNEI. In nucleotides, the CDR3 is TGTGCCAGCAGCGATTTACTTACAGCCTACGAGCAGTACTTC. Its protein is CASSDLLTAYEQYF.